A selection of T cell receptor beta chains follows, all from one sample in a study of naive and memory T cell subsets. TCRdb re-called the UMI-ligation and nested PCR reads with MiXCR, one entry per CDR3 protein. The data contain 85,000 or so distinct CDR3 sequences, roughly 9.2% of them singletons. Sequencing was performed on naive CD8+ T cells from blood. Receptor source: a human donor in good health. Both conserved end residues are part of each CDR3. A D gene is named only where the DNA matches it firmly. Expanded clones get a size class; other rows say once, few or many, or leave the size out.

v_gene: TRBV6-2/TRBV6-3
abundance: few
d_gene: .
j_gene: TRBJ2-3
CDR3nt: TGTGCCAGCAGTTACTCGAAGTCGAGTCTCCCGTCAGATACGCAGTATTTT
CDR3aa: CASSYSKSSLPSDTQYF

v_gene: TRBV20-1
abundance: .
d_gene: TRBD1
j_gene: TRBJ1-1
CDR3nt: TGCAGTGCTTCCACAGGGGGCGCGGGCGGGTGGGATCCTAACACTGAAGCTTTCTTT
CDR3aa: CSASTGGAGGWDPNTEAFF

v_gene: TRBV28
abundance: .
d_gene: .
j_gene: TRBJ2-7
CDR3nt: TGTGCCAGCAATCCGCCAGGGAGAACCTACGAGCAGTACTTC
CDR3aa: CASNPPGRTYEQYF

v_gene: TRBV4-1
abundance: many
d_gene: .
j_gene: TRBJ1-1
CDR3nt: TGCGCCAGCAGCCAAGATGGCGGGACTGAAGCTTTCTTT
CDR3aa: CASSQDGGTEAFF

v_gene: TRBV11-2
abundance: many
d_gene: TRBD1
j_gene: TRBJ2-3
CDR3nt: TGTGCCAGCAGCCAGACAGGGAACGACCCAGATACGCAGTATTTT
CDR3aa: CASSQTGNDPDTQYF

v_gene: TRBV7-2
abundance: few
d_gene: .
j_gene: TRBJ2-7
CDR3nt: TGTGCCAGCAGCTTAACCGAAGCTAGCTCCTACGAGCAGTACTTC
CDR3aa: CASSLTEASSYEQYF

v_gene: TRBV29-1
abundance: .
d_gene: TRBD2
j_gene: TRBJ2-7
CDR3nt: TGCAGCGTTGAAGTCACCGGGACTAGCGGGAGGTTCTCCTACGAGCAGTACTTC
CDR3aa: CSVEVTGTSGRFSYEQYF

v_gene: TRBV4-1
abundance: .
d_gene: .
j_gene: TRBJ2-1
CDR3nt: TGCGCCAGCAGCCGAGAAGGTGGCCCGGGCCAGGGAGGTTACAATGAGCAGTTCTTC
CDR3aa: CASSREGGPGQGGYNEQFF

v_gene: TRBV28
abundance: many
d_gene: TRBD2
j_gene: TRBJ2-3
CDR3nt: TGTGCCAGCAGTTATCAATACGGACTAGCGGGAGGGGGAAGCACAGATACGCAGTATTTT
CDR3aa: CASSYQYGLAGGGSTDTQYF

v_gene: TRBV4-1
abundance: many
d_gene: TRBD2
j_gene: TRBJ2-7
CDR3nt: TGCGCCAGCAGCCGCCCGGGACTACCCTACGAGCAGTACTTC
CDR3aa: CASSRPGLPYEQYF

v_gene: TRBV7-9
abundance: many
d_gene: TRBD2
j_gene: TRBJ2-1
CDR3nt: TGTGCCAGCAGCGCCTCCCTACTAGCGGGAGTGCTACCCTACAATGAGCAGTTCTTC
CDR3aa: CASSASLLAGVLPYNEQFF

v_gene: TRBV6-2/TRBV6-3
abundance: .
d_gene: TRBD2
j_gene: TRBJ2-2
CDR3nt: TGTGCCACCCGGACGGGGGGAGGCACCGGGGAGCTGTTTTTT
CDR3aa: CATRTGGGTGELFF